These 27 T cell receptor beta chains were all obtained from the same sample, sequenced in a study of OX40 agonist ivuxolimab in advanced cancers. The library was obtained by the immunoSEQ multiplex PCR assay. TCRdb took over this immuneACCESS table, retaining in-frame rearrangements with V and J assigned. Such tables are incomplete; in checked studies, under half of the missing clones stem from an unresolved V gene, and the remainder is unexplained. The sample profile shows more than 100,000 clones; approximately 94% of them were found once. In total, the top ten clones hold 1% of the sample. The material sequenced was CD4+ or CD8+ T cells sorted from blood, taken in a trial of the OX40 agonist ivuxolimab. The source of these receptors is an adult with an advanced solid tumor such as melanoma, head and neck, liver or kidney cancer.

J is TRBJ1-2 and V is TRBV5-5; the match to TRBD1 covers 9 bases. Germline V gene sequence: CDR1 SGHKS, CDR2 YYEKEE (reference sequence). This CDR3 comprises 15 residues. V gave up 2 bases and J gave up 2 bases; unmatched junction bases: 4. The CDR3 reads CASSLRGQGNYGYTF. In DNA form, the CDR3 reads TGTGCCAGCAGCTTAAGAGGACAGGGGAACTATGGCTACACCTTC.

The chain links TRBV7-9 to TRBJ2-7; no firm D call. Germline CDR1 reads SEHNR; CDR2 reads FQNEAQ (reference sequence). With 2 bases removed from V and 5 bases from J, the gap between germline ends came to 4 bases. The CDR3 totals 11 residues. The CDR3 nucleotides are TGTGCCAGCAGCTTACTCCACGAGCAGTACTTC. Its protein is CASSLLHEQYF.

CDR3 protein: CASSEAWASAFRAEAFF. The CDR3 coding sequence is TGTGCCAGCAGTGAAGCTTGGGCTTCAGCCTTCCGCGCTGAAGCTTTCTTT. V and J are TRBV6-1 and TRBJ1-1; D is uncertain. Germline V gives CDR1 MNHNS, CDR2 SASEGT. The CDR3 is 17 residues long. The germline V and J ends were trimmed by 0 bases and 6 bases, with 20 bases remaining between them.

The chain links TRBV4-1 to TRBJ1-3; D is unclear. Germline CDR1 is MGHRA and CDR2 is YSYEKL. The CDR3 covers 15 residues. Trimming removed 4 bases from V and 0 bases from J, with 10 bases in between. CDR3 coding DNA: TGCGCCAGCAGCCGACTGACTGTCTCTGGAAACACCATATATTTT. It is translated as CASSRLTVSGNTIYF.

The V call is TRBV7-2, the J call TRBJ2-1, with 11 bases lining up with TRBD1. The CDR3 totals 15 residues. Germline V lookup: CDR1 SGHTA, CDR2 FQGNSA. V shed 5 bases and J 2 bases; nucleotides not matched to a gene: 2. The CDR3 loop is CASSGGQGAYNEQFF. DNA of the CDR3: TGTGCCAGCAGCGGGGGACAGGGGGCCTACAATGAGCAGTTCTTC.

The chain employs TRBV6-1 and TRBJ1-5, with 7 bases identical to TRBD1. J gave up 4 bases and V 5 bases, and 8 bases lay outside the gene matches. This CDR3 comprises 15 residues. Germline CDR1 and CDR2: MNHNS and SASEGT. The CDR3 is CASSSPWDSNQPQHF. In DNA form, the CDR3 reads TGTGCCAGCAGTTCGCCCTGGGACAGTAATCAGCCCCAGCATTTT.

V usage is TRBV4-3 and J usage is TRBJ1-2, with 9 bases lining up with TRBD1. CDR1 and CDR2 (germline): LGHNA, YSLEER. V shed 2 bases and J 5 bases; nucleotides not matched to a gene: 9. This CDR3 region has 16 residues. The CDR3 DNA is TGCGCCAGCAGCCAACACCCGGGACAGGGCGAATATGGCTACACCTTC. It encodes CASSQHPGQGEYGYTF.

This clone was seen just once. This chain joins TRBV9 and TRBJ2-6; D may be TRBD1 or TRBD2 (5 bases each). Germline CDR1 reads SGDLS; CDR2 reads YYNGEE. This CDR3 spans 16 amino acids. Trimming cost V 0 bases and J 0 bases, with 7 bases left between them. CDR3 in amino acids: CASSVEGRSGANVLTF. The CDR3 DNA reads TGTGCCAGCAGCGTAGAGGGACGCTCTGGGGCCAACGTCCTGACTTTC.

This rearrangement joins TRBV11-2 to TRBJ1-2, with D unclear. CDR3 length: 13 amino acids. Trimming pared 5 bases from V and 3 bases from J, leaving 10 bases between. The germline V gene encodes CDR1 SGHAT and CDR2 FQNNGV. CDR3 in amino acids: CASSPRTDYGYTF. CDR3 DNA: TGTGCCAGCAGCCCACGGACCGACTATGGCTACACCTTC.

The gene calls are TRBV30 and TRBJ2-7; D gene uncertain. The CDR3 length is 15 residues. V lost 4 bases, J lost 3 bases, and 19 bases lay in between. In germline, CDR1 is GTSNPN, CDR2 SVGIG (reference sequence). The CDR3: CAWTQKAAVDYEQYF. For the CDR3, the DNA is TGTGCCTGGACCCAGAAGGCGGCGGTTGACTACGAGCAGTACTTC. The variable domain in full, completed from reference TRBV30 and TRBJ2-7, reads SQTIHQWPATLVQPVGSPLSLECTVEGTSNPNLYWYRQAAGRGLQLLFYSVGIGQISSEVPQNLSASRPQDRQFILSSKKLLLSDSGFYLCAWTQKAAVDYEQYFGPGTRLTVT.

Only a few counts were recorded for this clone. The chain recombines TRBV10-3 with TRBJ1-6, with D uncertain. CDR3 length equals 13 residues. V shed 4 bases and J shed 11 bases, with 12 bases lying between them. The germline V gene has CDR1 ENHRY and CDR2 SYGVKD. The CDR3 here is CAISGPRETPLHF. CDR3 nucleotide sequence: TGTGCCATCAGTGGCCCTAGAGAGACACCCCTCCACTTT.

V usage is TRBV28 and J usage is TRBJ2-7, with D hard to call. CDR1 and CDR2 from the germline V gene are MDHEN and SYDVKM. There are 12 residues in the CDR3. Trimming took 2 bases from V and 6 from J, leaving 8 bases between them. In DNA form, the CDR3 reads TGTGCCAGCAGTTTAGGGCATTCCGAGCAGTACTTC. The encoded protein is CASSLGHSEQYF.

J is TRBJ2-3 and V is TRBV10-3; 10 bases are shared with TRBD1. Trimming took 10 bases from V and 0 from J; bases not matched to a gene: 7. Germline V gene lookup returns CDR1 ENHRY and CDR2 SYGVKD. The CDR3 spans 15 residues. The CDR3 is CATVDRGRSTDTQYF. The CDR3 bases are TGTGCCACCGTCGACAGGGGGCGTAGCACAGATACGCAGTATTTT.

CDR3 sequence: CASSQDFNQPQHF. CDR3 sequence (DNA): TGCGCCAGCAGCCAAGATTTCAATCAGCCCCAGCATTTT. The chain combines TRBV4-3 with TRBJ1-5; unclear D gene. The CDR3 sequence is 13 residues long. CDR1 is LGHNA, CDR2 YSLEER, per germline. Trimming removed 0 bases at V and 3 bases at J, with 3 bases between.

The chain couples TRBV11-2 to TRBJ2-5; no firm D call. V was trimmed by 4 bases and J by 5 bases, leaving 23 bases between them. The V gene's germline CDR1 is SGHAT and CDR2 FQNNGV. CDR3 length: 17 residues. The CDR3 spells CASSWHSRARARETQYF. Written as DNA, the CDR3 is TGTGCCAGCAGCTGGCACTCCCGAGCTAGGGCCCGGGAGACCCAGTACTTC. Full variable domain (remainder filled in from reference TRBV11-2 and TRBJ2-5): EAGVAQSPRYKIIEKRQSVAFWCNPISGHATLYWYQQILGQGPKLLIQFQNNGVVDDSQLPKDRFSAERLKGVDSTLKIQPAKLEDSAVYLCASSWHSRARARETQYFGPGTRLLVL.

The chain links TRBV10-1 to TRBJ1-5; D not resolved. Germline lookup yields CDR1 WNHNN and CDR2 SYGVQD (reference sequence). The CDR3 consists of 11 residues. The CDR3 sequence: CAGLGQSAQHF. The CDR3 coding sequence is TGCGCGGGGTTAGGCCAATCAGCCCAGCATTTT.

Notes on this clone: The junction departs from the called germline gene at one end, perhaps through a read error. CDR3 sequence (DNA): TGCAGCGTGGAAGGGGGATTGAACACTGAAGCTTTCTTT. Encoded protein: CSVEGGLNTEAFF. The J gene is TRBJ1-1, the V gene TRBV29-1, with D perhaps TRBD1 (6 bases). Germline CDR1 SQVTM, CDR2 ANQGSEA. CDR3 length: 13 residues.

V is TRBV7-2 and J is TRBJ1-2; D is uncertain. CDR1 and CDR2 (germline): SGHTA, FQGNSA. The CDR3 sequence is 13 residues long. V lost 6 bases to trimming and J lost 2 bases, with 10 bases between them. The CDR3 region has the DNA TGTGCCAGCAGGGGCAGGACCAACTATGGCTACACCTTC. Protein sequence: CASRGRTNYGYTF.

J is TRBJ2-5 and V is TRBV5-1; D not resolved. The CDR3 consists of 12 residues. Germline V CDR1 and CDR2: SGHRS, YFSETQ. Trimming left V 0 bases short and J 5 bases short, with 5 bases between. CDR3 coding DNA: TGCGCCAGCAGCTTGGTGCGGGAGACCCAGTACTTC. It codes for CASSLVRETQYF.

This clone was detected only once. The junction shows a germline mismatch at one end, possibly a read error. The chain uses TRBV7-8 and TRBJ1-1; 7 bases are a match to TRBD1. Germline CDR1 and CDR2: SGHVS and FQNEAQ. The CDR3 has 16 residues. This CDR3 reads CASSLEGSTGNAEAFF. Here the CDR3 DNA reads TGTGCCAGCAGCTTAGAGGGGTCGACAGGGAACGCTGAAGCTTTCTTT.

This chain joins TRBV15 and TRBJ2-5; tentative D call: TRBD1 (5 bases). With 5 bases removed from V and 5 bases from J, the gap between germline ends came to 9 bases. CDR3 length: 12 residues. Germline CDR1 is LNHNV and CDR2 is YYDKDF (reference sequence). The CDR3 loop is CATSPGWETQYF. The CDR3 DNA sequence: TGTGCCACCAGCCCAGGGTGGGAGACCCAGTACTTC.

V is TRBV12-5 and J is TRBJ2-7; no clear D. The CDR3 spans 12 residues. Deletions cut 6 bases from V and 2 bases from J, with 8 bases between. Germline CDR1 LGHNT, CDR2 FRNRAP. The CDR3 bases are TGTGCTAGTGGCCAGAATACCTACGAGCAGTACTTC. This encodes CASGQNTYEQYF. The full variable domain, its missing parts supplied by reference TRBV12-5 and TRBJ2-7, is DARVTQTPRHKVTEMGQEVTMRCQPILGHNTVFWYRQTMMQGLELLAYFRNRAPLDDSGMPKDRFSAEMPDATLATLKIQPSEPRDSAVYFCASGQNTYEQYFGPGTRLTVT.

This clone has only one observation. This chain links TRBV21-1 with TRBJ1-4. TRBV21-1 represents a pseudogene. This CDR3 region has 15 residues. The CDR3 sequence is CASSKARGAREKLFF. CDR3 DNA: TGTGCCAGCAGCAAAGCCCGGGGGGCTCGAGAAAAACTGTTTTTT.

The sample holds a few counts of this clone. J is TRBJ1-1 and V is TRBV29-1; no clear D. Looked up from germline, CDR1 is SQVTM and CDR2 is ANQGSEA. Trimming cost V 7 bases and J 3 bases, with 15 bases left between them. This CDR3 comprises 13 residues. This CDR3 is CSGRGVVDTEAFF. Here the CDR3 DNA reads TGCAGCGGGCGGGGTGTGGTGGACACTGAAGCTTTCTTT.

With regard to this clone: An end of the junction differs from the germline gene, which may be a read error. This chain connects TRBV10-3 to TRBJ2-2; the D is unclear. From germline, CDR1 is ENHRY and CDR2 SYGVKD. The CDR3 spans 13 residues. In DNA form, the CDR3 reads TGTGCCAGCAGTGCAAGGGTCACCGGGGAGCTGTTTTTT. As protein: CASSARVTGELFF.

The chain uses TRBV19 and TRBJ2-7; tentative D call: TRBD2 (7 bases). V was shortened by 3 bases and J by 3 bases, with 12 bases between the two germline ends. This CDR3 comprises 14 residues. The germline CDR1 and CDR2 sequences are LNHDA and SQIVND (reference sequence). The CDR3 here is CASSMSGGHYEQYF. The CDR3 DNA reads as TGTGCCAGTAGTATGTCGGGGGGCCACTACGAGCAGTACTTC.

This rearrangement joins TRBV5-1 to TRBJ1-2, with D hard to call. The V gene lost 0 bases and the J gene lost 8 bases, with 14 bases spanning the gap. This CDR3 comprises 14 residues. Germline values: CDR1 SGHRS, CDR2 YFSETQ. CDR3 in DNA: TGCGCCAGCAGCTTGGACTCTTCTGCGGGAGGCTACACCTTC. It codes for CASSLDSSAGGYTF.